These 14 T cell receptor beta chains were sequenced from one sample in a study of CD8+CD57+ T cells in acquired aplastic anemia. For sequencing, patients were chosen who had shown expansion of CD8+CD57+ cells by flow cytometry. According to the study, genomic DNA was the template for TCR beta VDJ and CDR3 profiling. One entry per CDR3 protein, called by TCRdb with MiXCR from the reads. The table records 150,000 to 200,000 distinct CDR3 sequences, under 50% of them present only once. Input material: sorted CD4+, CD8+, or CD8+CD57+ T cells (not recorded which) from PBMCs. These receptors all come from a human donor with aplastic anemia.

The chain combines TRBV19 with TRBJ1-6, with a tentative D call TRBD1 (5 bases). The CDR3 has 14 amino acids. Germline V lookup: CDR1 LNHDA, CDR2 SQIVND (reference sequence). V lost 3 bases to trimming and J lost 9 bases, with 12 bases between them. CDR3 loop: CASSIGTSLSPLHF. CDR3 nucleotides: TGTGCCAGTAGTATTGGGACTTCTCTTTCACCCCTCCACTTT.

The chain recombines TRBV19 with TRBJ2-2; 7 bases are a match to TRBD1. Germline V CDR1 and CDR2: LNHDA, SQIVND (reference sequence). The CDR3 is made up of 13 amino acids. Trimming removed 6 bases from V and 5 bases from J; junction bases left unmatched: 3. CDR3 bases: TGTGCCAGTAGACCACAGGGGACCGGGGAGCTGTTTTTT. Protein: CASRPQGTGELFF.

The chain has TRBV7-8 and TRBJ2-7; 8 nucleotides match TRBD1. J gave up 7 bases and V 1 base, and 6 bases lay outside the gene matches. The CDR3 contains 14 residues. Germline-derived CDR1 and CDR2 are SGHVS and FQNEAQ. The CDR3 sequence is CASSLGAGGGEQYF. CDR3 nucleotides: TGTGCCAGCAGCTTAGGGGCAGGGGGCGGTGAGCAGTACTTC.

The chain is built from TRBV19 and TRBJ2-7; no reliable D call. Looked up from germline, CDR1 is LNHDA and CDR2 is SQIVND (reference sequence). V was clipped by 3 bases and J by 3 bases, with 9 bases between them. The CDR3 has 13 amino acids. The CDR3 nucleotides read TGTGCCAGTAGTATCGGTTCGGGCTACGAGCAGTACTTC. Translation gives CASSIGSGYEQYF.

This clonotype was picked up many times. This chain links TRBV20-1 with TRBJ1-2; 7 nucleotides agree with TRBD1. The V gene's germline CDR1 is DFQATT and CDR2 SNEGSKA (reference sequence). The CDR3 extends over 14 amino acids. V dropped 3 bases and J dropped 5; count of bases not matched to a gene: 9. CDR3: CSARGEGARYGYTF. The CDR3 coding sequence is TGCAGTGCTAGGGGGGAGGGGGCGCGTTATGGCTACACCTTC.

In its sample, this clonotype was seen a few times. The gene calls are TRBV9 and TRBJ2-3, with 13 bases fitting TRBD2. This CDR3 comprises 15 residues. Trimming at V came to 3 bases and at J to 3 bases, leaving 1 base not matched to a gene. Per the germline V gene, CDR1 is SGDLS and CDR2 is YYNGEE. CDR3 loop: CASSGTSGRTDTQYF. The CDR3 DNA is TGTGCCAGCAGCGGGACTAGCGGGAGAACAGATACGCAGTATTTT.

This chain links TRBV2 with TRBJ1-1, with 7 bases lining up with TRBD1. The CDR3 loop spans 13 amino acids. CDR1 and CDR2 from the germline V gene are SNHLY and FYNNEI. V gave up 7 bases and J gave up 1 base; unmatched junction bases: 3. The CDR3 region is CASKGGRNTEAFF. The DNA of the CDR3 is TGTGCCAGCAAAGGGGGCAGGAACACTGAAGCTTTCTTT.

V usage is TRBV19 and J usage is TRBJ2-7; 10 positions agree with TRBD1. The ends lost 3 bases at V and 4 bases at J; junction bases unmatched: 3. The CDR3 sequence is 14 residues long. Germline V gives CDR1 LNHDA, CDR2 SQIVND (reference sequence). CDR3 nucleotides: TGTGCCAGTAGTATTCGACAGGGGGCGTACGAGCAGTACTTC. Its translation: CASSIRQGAYEQYF.

This clonotype was observed many times. CDR3 nucleotides: TGCAGTGCTAGGGGGGGAGGGGAGACCCAGTACTTC. It is translated as CSARGGGETQYF. This chain connects TRBV20-1 to TRBJ2-5; the match to TRBD2 covers 7 bases. J lost 5 bases, V lost 3 bases, and 3 bases had no gene match. Germline loops: CDR1 DFQATT, CDR2 SNEGSKA (reference sequence). This CDR3 spans 12 amino acids.

The chain links TRBV2 to TRBJ2-7, with a tentative D call TRBD1 (6 bases). The CDR3 has 15 amino acids. Between the trimmed V and J ends, which lost 6 bases and 3 bases, there was a span of 18 bases. In germline, CDR1 is SNHLY, CDR2 FYNNEI. DNA of the CDR3: TGTGCCAGCAGAGGGGCAACCGGGACATTCTACGAGCAGTACTTC. It specifies CASRGATGTFYEQYF.

This clonotype was seen only a few times. This chain links TRBV20-1 with TRBJ2-5; no definite D call. From germline, CDR1 is DFQATT and CDR2 SNEGSKA (reference sequence). This CDR3 has 10 residues. Between the trimmed V and J ends, which lost 3 bases and 4 bases, there was a span of 3 bases. The CDR3 reads CSASPETQYF. In DNA, the CDR3 is TGCAGTGCTAGTCCAGAGACCCAGTACTTC.

This clonotype was seen at least ten times. The chain couples TRBV20-1 to TRBJ2-7; 13 nucleotides match TRBD2. Germline V gene data show CDR1 as DFQATT and CDR2 as SNEGSKA (reference sequence). The CDR3 is 16 amino acids. Trimming cost V 1 base and J 6 bases; bases outside gene matches: 9. DNA for the CDR3: TGCAGTGCTAGAGCCAAGGGGACTAGCGGGACTGGCGAGCAGTACTTC. Amino acid sequence: CSARAKGTSGTGEQYF.

This clonotype was observed many times. The chain is built from TRBV24-1 and TRBJ2-2; D might be TRBD2 (6 bases). The V and J ends lost 7 bases and 1 base respectively, with 6 bases between them. CDR1 and CDR2 from the germline V gene are KGHDR and SFDVKD. This CDR3 has 13 residues. The CDR3 DNA follows: TGTGCCACCAGCGGGGGGAACACCGGGGAGCTGTTTTTT. The encoded protein is CATSGGNTGELFF.

The gene calls are TRBV15 and TRBJ2-7; 11 bases map to TRBD2. Germline CDR1 and CDR2: LNHNV and YYDKDF (reference sequence). There are 15 residues in the CDR3. V trimming: 1 base; J trimming: 6 bases; junction bases outside the gene matches: 5. This CDR3 reads CATSRVAGGTGEQYF. The CDR3 DNA reads as TGTGCCACCAGCAGAGTAGCGGGAGGGACGGGCGAGCAGTACTTC.